These 9 T cell receptor beta chains share one sample of origin, sequenced in a study of T cell changes during pregnancy in multiple sclerosis. Only in-frame clones appear in the TCRdb table, and some are missing; sequencing was by immunoSEQ multiplex PCR. Of over 70,000 clones detected, about 94% appear once; the ten largest clones hold less than 2.5%. Material: peripheral blood, obtained in the third trimester of pregnancy. These receptors all come from a female donor with multiple sclerosis, enrolled in a pregnancy study.

The chain carries TRBV5-1 and TRBJ2-7; no reliable D call. Germline lookup yields CDR1 SGHRS and CDR2 YFSETQ. The ends were cut back, 3 bases at V and 0 bases at J, with 7 bases in the middle. This CDR3 region has 13 residues. The CDR3 loop reads CASSWLTSYEQYF. CDR3 sequence (DNA): TGCGCCAGCAGCTGGCTTACCTCCTACGAGCAGTACTTC.

The V and J genes are TRBV10-3 and TRBJ2-3; the D is unclear. The CDR3 extends over 19 amino acids. V lost 4 bases, J lost 2 bases, and 25 bases lay in between. In germline, CDR1 is ENHRY, CDR2 SYGVKD. This CDR3 reads CAISGPTGYAPADTDTQYF. In DNA form, the CDR3 reads TGTGCCATCAGTGGCCCGACTGGCTATGCGCCCGCGGACACAGATACGCAGTATTTT.

The CDR3 bases are TGTGCCATCAGTGACCTTTATCAAACAGGGGGCGGTGAGCAGTACTTC. Translated: CAISDLYQTGGGEQYF. The genes are TRBV10-3 and TRBJ2-7; the match to TRBD1 covers 9 bases. This CDR3 is built from 16 residues. After removal of 3 bases from V and 7 bases from J, the junction contained 13 bases not matched to a gene. Per germline, CDR1 ENHRY and CDR2 SYGVKD.

The chain links TRBV19 to TRBJ2-7; TRBD2 matches at 12 bases. CDR3 size: 15 residues. Germline lookup yields CDR1 LNHDA and CDR2 SQIVND (reference sequence). J gave up 5 bases and V 8 bases, and 10 bases lay outside the gene matches. The CDR3 loop is CASRSPGLAGDEQYF. CDR3 coding DNA: TGTGCCAGTCGATCGCCGGGACTAGCGGGTGACGAGCAGTACTTC.

The chain combines TRBV27 with TRBJ2-1; 13 bases agree with TRBD2. This CDR3 comprises 17 residues. Trimming removed 4 bases from V and 0 bases from J; junction bases left unmatched: 3. Germline lookup yields CDR1 MNHEY and CDR2 SMNVEV (reference sequence). CDR3 coding DNA: TGTGCCAGCAGTTGGACTAGCGGGAGAGGCTCCTACAATGAGCAGTTCTTC. This codes for CASSWTSGRGSYNEQFF.

The chain recombines TRBV10-3 with TRBJ2-3, with D unclear. The CDR3 has 15 residues. Between the trimmed V and J ends, which lost 0 bases and 0 bases, there was a span of 7 bases. In germline, CDR1 is ENHRY, CDR2 SYGVKD. The CDR3 is CAISESSGSTDTQYF. The CDR3 bases are TGTGCCATCAGTGAGTCATCCGGGAGCACAGATACGCAGTATTTT.

Worth noting for this clone: Relative to the germline gene, one junction end is altered; a read error may explain this. This chain uses TRBV11-3 with TRBJ1-1; D not certain. CDR3 length: 13 residues. Germline V CDR1 and CDR2: SGHNT, YENEEA. The chain's CDR3 is CASSLERNTEAFF. In DNA form, the CDR3 reads TGTGCCAGCAGCCTAGAGAGGAACACTGAAGCTTTCTTT.

The gene calls are TRBV2 and TRBJ2-6; no reliable D call. Trimming took 7 bases from V and 0 from J, leaving 13 bases between them. This CDR3 region has 16 residues. Germline-derived CDR1 and CDR2 are SNHLY and FYNNEI. The CDR3, as DNA: TGTGCCAGCATTATAGTACTCCACTCTGGGGCCAACGTCCTGACTTTC. Amino acids: CASIIVLHSGANVLTF.

V and J are TRBV18 and TRBJ2-1; 12 bases fit TRBD2. The CDR3 extends over 15 amino acids. Germline loops: CDR1 KGHSH, CDR2 LQKENI. The V gene end was trimmed by 8 bases and the J gene end by 8 bases; junction bases not matched to a gene: 10. The CDR3 region is CASTATSGSWHEQFF. The CDR3 DNA is TGTGCCAGCACAGCGACTAGCGGGAGTTGGCATGAGCAGTTCTTC.